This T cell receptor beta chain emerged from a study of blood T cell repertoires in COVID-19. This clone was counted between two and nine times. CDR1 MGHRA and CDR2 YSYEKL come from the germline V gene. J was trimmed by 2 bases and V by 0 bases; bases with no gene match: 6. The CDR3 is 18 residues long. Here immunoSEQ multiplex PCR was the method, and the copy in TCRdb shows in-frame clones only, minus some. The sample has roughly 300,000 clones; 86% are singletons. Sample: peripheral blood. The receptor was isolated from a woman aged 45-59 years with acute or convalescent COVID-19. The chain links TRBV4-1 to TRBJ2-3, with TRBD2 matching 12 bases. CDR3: CASSQDGLAGGYTDTQYF. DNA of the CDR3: TGCGCCAGCAGCCAAGACGGGCTAGCGGGAGGGTACACAGATACGCAGTATTTT.